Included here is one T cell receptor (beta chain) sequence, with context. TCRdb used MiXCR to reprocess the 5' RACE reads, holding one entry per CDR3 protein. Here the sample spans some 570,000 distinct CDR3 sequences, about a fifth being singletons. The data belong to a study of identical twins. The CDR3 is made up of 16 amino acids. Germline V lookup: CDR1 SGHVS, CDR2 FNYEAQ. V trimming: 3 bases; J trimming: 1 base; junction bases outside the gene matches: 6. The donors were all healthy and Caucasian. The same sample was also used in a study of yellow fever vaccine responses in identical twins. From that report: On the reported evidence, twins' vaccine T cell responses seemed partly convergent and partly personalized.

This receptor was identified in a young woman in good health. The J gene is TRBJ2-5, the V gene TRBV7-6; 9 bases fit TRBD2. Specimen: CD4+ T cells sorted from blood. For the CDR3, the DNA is TGTGCCAGCAGCTTCCGACTAGCGGCCCGCCAAGAGACCCAGTACTTC. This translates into CASSFRLAARQETQYF.